The sequence of this T cell receptor beta chain was determined in a study of cytomegalovirus exposure and HLA in healthy donors. Across the whole study: Samples from HLA-typed donors yielded approximately 80 million unique TCRs in an early data release. Study-wide results and caveats: The authors confirmed in vitro that a few CMV-associated chains were specific for CMV antigens.

A remark on this clone: As yet, its antigen is unknown.

The V and J ends lost 1 base and 2 bases respectively, with 9 bases between them. CDR3 size: 15 residues. The germline V gene encodes CDR1 SGHTA and CDR2 FQGNSA. 13 Jbeta primers and 60 Vbeta primers were used for the PCR. Assay: immunoSEQ multiplex PCR; the TCRdb copy retains only in-frame clones and omits some. The sample consists of about 150,000 clones, 60% to 80% of them appearing once. The TCR comes from a man aged 30 to 39 in good health and CMV-seropositive. The sequenced sample was PBMCs. V is TRBV7-2 and J is TRBJ1-5; D may be TRBD1 (5 bases). The CDR3 here is CASSLGGGGNQPQHF. The CDR3 DNA is TGTGCCAGCAGCTTAGGGGGAGGGGGCAATCAGCCCCAGCATTTT. The full variable domain, with the rest looked up from reference TRBV7-2 and TRBJ1-5, is GAGVSQSPSNKVTEKGKDVELRCDPISGHTALYWYRQSLGQGLEFLIYFQGNSAPDKSGLPSDRFSAERTGGSVSTLTIQRTQQEDSAVYLCASSLGGGGNQPQHFGDGTRLSIL.